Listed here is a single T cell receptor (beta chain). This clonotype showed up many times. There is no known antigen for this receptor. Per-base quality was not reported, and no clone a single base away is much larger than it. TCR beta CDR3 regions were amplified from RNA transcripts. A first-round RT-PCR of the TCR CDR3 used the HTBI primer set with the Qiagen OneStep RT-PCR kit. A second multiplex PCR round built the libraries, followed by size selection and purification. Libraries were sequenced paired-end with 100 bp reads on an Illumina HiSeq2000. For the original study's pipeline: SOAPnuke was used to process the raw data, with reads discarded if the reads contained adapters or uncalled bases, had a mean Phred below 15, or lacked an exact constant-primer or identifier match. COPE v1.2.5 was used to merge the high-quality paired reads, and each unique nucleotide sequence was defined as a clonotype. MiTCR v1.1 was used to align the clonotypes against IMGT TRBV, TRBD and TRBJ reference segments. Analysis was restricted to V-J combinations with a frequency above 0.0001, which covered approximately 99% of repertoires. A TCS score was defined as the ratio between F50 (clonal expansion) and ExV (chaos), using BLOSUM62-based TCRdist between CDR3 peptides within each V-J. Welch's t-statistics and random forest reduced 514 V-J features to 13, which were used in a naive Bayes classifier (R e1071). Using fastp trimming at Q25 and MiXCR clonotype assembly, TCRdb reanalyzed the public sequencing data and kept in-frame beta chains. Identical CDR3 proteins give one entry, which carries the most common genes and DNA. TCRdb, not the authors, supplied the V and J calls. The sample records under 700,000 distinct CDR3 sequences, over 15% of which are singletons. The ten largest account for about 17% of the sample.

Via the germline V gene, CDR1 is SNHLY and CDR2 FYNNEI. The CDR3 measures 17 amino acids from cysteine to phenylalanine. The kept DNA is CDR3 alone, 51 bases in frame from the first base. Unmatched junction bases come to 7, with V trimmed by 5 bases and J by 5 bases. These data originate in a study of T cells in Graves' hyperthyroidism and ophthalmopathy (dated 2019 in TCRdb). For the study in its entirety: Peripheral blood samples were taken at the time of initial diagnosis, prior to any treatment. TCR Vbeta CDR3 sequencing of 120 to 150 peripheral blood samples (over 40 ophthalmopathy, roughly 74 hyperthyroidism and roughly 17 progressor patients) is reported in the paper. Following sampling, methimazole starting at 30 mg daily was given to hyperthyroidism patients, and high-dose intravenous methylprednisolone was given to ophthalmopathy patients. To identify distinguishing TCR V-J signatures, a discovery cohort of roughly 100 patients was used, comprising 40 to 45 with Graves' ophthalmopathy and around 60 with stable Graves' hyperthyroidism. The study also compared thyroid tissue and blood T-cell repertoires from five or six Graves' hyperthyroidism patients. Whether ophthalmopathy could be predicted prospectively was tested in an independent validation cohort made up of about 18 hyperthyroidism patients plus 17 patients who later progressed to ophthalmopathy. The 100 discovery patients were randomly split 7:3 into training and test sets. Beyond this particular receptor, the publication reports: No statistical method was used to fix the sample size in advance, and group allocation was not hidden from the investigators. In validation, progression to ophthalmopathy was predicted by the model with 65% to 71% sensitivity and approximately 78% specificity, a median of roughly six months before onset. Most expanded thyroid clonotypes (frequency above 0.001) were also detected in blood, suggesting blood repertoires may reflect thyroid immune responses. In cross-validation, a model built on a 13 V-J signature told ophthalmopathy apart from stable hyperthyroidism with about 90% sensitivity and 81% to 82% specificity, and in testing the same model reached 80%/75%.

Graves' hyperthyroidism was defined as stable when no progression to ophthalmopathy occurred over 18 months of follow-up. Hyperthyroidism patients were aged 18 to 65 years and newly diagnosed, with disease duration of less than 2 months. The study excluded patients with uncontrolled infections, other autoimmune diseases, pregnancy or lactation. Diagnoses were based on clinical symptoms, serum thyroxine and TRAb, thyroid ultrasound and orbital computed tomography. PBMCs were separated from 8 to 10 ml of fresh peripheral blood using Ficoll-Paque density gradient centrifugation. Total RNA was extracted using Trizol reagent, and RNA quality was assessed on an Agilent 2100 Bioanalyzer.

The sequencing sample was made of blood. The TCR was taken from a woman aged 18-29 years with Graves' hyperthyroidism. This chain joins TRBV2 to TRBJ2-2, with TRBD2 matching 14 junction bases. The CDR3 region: CASSSGLAGVGTGELFF. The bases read TGTGCCAGCAGTTCGGGACTAGCGGGAGTGGGGACCGGGGAGCTGTTTTTT. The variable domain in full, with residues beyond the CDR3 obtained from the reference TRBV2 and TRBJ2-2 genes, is EPEVTQTPSHQVTQMGQEVILRCVPISNHLYFYWYRQILGQKVEFLVSFYNNEISEKSEIFDDQFSVERPDGSNFTLKIRSTKLEDSAMYFCASSSGLAGVGTGELFFGEGSRLTVL.